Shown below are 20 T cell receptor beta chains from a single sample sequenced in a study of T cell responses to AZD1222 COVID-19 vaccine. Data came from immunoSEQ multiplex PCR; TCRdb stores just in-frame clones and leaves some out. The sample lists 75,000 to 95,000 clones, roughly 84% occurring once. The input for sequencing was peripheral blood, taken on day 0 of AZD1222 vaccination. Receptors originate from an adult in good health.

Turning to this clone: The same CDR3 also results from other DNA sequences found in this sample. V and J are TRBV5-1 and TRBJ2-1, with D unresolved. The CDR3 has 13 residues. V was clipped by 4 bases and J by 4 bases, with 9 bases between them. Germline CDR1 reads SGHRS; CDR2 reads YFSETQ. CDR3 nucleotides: TGCGCCAGCAGCCTAGGGTCTTACAATGAGCAGTTCTTC. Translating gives CASSLGSYNEQFF.

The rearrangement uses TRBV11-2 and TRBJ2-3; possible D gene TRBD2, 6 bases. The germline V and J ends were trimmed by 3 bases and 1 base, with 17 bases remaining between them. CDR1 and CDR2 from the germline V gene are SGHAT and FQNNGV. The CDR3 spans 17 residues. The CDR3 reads CASSFRPRGGGTDTQYF. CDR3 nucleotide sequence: TGTGCCAGCAGCTTTCGACCCCGCGGCGGGGGCACAGATACGCAGTATTTT. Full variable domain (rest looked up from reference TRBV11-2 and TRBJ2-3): EAGVAQSPRYKIIEKRQSVAFWCNPISGHATLYWYQQILGQGPKLLIQFQNNGVVDDSQLPKDRFSAERLKGVDSTLKIQPAKLEDSAVYLCASSFRPRGGGTDTQYFGPGTRLTVL.

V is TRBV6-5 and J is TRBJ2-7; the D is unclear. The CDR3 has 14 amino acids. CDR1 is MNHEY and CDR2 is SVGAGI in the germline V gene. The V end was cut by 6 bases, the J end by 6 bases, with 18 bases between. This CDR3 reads CASRPPSVSSEQYF. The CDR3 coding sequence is TGTGCCAGCAGACCTCCTAGTGTATCTTCCGAGCAGTACTTC.

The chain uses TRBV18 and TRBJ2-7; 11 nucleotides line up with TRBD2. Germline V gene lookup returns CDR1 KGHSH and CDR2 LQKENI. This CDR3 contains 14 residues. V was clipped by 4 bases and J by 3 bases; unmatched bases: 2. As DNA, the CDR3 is TGTGCCAGCTCACGCACTAGCGGGGGCTACGAGCAGTACTTC. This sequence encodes CASSRTSGGYEQYF.

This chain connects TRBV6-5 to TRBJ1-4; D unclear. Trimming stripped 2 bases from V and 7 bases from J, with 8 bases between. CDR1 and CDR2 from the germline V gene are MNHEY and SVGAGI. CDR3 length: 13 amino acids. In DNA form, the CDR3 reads TGTGCCAGCAGTTACAGCTTACGTGAAAAACTGTTTTTT. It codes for CASSYSLREKLFF.

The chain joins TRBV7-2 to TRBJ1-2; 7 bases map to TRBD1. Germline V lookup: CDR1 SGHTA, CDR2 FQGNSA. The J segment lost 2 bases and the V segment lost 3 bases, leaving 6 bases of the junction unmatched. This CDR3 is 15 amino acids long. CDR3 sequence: CASSFYPRGNYGYTF. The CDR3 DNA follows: TGTGCCAGCAGCTTTTACCCCAGGGGGAACTATGGCTACACCTTC.

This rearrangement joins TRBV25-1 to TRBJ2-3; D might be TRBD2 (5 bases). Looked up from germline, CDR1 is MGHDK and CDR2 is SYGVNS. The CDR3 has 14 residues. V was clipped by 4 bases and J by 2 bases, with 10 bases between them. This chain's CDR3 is CASSGRTSTDTQYF. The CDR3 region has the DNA TGTGCCAGCAGTGGTAGGACTTCCACAGATACGCAGTATTTT.

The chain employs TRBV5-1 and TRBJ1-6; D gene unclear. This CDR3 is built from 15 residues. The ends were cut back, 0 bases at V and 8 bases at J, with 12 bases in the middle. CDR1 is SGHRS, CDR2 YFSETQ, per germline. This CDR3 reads CASSLDDYKYSPLHF. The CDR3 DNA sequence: TGCGCCAGCAGCTTGGATGACTACAAATATTCACCCCTCCACTTT.

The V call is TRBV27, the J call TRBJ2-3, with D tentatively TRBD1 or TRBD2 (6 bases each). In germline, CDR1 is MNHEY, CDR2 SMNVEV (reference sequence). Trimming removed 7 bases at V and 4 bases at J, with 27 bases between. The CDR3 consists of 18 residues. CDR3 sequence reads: CASTPRGGGAAISDTQYF. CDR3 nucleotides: TGTGCCAGCACCCCCAGGGGTGGCGGGGCCGCCATCTCAGATACGCAGTATTTT.

CDR3 residues: CASSLVGWADTQYF. The DNA of the CDR3 is TGTGCCAGCAGCTTGGTGGGGTGGGCAGATACGCAGTATTTT. V is TRBV5-4 and J is TRBJ2-3; the D is unclear. The CDR3 consists of 14 residues. Per germline, CDR1 SGHNT and CDR2 YYREEE (reference sequence). V was trimmed by 0 bases and J by 4 bases, leaving 9 bases between them.

Written as DNA, the CDR3 is TGTGCCAGCAGTTACGAGTGGACAGGGGTGTTGGGTGAAGCTTTCTTT. Protein sequence: CASSYEWTGVLGEAFF. This chain links TRBV6-5 with TRBJ1-1; the match to TRBD1 covers 9 bases. CDR3 length: 16 residues. Germline-derived CDR1 and CDR2 are MNHEY and SVGAGI. Unmatched junction bases numbered 11, after V lost 2 bases and J lost 7 bases.

The CDR3: CASSYFSSSYEQYF. CDR3 coding DNA: TGTGCCAGCAGTTACTTTTCCAGTTCCTACGAGCAGTACTTC. The chain links TRBV6-5 to TRBJ2-7; D not certain. The V end was cut by 1 base, the J end by 1 base, with 8 bases between. This CDR3 has 14 amino acids. The germline V gene has CDR1 MNHEY and CDR2 SVGAGI.

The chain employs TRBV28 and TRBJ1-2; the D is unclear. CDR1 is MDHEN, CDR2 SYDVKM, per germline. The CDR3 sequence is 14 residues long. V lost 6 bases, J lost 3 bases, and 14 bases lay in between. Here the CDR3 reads CASSPGSRDYGYTF. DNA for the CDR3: TGTGCCAGCAGCCCCGGGTCCCGGGACTATGGCTACACCTTC.

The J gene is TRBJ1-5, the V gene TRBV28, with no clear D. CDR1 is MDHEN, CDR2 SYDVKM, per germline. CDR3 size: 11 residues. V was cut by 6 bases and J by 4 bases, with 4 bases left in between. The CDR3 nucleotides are TGTGCCAGCAGGAATAATCAGCCCCAGCATTTT. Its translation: CASRNNQPQHF.

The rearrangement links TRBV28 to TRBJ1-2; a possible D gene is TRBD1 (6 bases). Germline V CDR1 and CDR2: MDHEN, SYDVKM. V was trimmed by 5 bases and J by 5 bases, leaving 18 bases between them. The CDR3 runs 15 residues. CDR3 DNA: TGTGCCAGCAGTGTCAGGGGCTCGTTTCTTTATGGCTACACCTTC. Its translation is CASSVRGSFLYGYTF.

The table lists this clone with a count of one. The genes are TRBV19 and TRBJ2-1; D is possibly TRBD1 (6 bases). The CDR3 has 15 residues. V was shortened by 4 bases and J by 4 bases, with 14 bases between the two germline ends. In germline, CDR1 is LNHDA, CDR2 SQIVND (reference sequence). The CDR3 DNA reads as TGTGCCAGTAGTACACCCGGGACAAATTACAATGAGCAGTTCTTC. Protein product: CASSTPGTNYNEQFF.

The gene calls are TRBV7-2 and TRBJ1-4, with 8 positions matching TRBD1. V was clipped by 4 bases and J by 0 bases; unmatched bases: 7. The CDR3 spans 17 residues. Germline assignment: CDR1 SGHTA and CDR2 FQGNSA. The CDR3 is CASSSGDRPATNEKLFF. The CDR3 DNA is TGTGCCAGCAGCTCTGGGGACAGGCCCGCAACTAATGAAAAACTGTTTTTT. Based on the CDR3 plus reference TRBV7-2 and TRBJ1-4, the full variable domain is GAGVSQSPSNKVTEKGKDVELRCDPISGHTALYWYRQSLGQGLEFLIYFQGNSAPDKSGLPSDRFSAERTGGSVSTLTIQRTQQEDSAVYLCASSSGDRPATNEKLFFGSGTQLSVL.

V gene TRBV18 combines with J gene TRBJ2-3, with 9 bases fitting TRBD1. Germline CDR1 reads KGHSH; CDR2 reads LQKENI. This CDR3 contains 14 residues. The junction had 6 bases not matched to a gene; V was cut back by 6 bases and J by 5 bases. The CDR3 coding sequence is TGTGCCAGCTCTAGGGACAGGGTCGGAGATACGCAGTATTTT. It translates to CASSRDRVGDTQYF.

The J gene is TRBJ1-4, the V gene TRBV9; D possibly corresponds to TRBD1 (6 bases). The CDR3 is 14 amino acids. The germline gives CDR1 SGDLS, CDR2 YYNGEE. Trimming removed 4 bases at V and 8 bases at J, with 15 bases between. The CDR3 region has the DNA TGTGCCAGCAGCTTAACAGGGTTAGGCGAAAAACTGTTTTTT. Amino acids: CASSLTGLGEKLFF.

CDR3 amino acids: CASSRGQNNYGYTF. The CDR3 DNA follows: TGTGCCAGCAGCCGGGGGCAGAATAACTATGGCTACACCTTC. The chain links TRBV3-1 (or the pseudogene TRBV3-2) to TRBJ1-2; D is perhaps TRBD1 (6 bases). From germline, CDR1 is LGHDT and CDR2 YNNKEL (reference sequence). Trimming removed 4 bases from V and 1 base from J, with 10 bases in between. The CDR3 spans 14 residues.